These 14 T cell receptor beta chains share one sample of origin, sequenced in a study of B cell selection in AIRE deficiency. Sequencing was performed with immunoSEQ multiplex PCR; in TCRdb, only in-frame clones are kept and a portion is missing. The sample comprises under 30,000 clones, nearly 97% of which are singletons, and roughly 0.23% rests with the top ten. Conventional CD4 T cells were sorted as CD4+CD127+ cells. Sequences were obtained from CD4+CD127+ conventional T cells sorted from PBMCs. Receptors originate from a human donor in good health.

The CDR3 spells CAWSVTLLGGNEQFF. The DNA of the CDR3 is TGTGCCTGGAGTGTCACGCTCCTAGGGGGCAATGAGCAGTTCTTC. The chain uses TRBV30 and TRBJ2-1, with D tentatively TRBD1 (6 bases). CDR3 length: 15 amino acids. CDR1 is GTSNPN, CDR2 SVGIG, per germline (reference sequence). V was clipped by 0 bases and J by 6 bases, with 15 bases between them.

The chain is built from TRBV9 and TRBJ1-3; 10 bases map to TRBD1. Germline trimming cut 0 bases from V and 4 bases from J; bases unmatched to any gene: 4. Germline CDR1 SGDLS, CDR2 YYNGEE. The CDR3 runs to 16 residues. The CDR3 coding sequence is TGTGCCAGCAGCGTAGAGGGACAGGGGTCCGGAAACACCATATATTTT. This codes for CASSVEGQGSGNTIYF.

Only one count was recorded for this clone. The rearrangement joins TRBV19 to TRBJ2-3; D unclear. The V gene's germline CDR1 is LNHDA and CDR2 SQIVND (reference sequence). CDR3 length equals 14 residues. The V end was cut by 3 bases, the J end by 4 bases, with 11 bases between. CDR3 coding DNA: TGTGCCAGTAGTATGCCGGCCGGTTCAGATACGCAGTATTTT. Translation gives CASSMPAGSDTQYF.

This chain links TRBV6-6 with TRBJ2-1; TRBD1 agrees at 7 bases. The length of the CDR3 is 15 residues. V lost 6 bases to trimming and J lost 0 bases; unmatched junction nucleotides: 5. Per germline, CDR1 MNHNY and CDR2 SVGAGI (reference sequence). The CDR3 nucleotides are TGTGCCAGCAGGCAACAGGGGTCCTCCTACAATGAGCAGTTCTTC. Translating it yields CASRQQGSSYNEQFF.

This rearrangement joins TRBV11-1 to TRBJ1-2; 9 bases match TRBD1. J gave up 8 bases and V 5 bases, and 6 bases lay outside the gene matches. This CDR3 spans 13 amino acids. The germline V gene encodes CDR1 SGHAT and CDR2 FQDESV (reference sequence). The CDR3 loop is CASSDRGNNGYTF. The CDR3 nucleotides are TGTGCCAGCAGCGACAGGGGGAATAACGGCTACACCTTC.

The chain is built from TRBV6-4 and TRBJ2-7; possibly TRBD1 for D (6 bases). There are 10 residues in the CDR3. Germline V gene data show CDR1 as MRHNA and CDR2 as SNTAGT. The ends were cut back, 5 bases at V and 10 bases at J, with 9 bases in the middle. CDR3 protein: CASSYRDQYF. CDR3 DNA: TGTGCCAGCAGTTACAGGGATCAGTACTTC.

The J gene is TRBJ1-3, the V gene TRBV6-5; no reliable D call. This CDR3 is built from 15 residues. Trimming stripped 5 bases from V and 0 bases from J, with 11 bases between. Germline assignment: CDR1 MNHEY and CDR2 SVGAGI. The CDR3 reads CASSTDFVSGNTIYF. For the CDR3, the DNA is TGTGCCAGCAGTACAGACTTCGTCTCTGGAAACACCATATATTTT.

The CDR3 DNA reads TGTGCCAGCAGTTACGCGGGGGGCCGGGAGACCCAGTACTTC. Amino acid sequence: CASSYAGGRETQYF. This sequence joins TRBV6-6 and TRBJ2-5; 8 bases fit TRBD2. Unmatched junction bases numbered 4, after V lost 2 bases and J lost 5 bases. The CDR3 has 14 amino acids. The germline gives CDR1 MNHNY, CDR2 SVGAGI (reference sequence).

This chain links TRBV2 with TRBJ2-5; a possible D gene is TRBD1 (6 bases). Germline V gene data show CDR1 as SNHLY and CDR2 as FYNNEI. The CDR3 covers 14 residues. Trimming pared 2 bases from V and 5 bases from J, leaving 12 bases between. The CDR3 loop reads CASSEQGMGETQYF. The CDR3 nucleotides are TGTGCCAGCAGTGAACAGGGGATGGGGGAGACCCAGTACTTC.

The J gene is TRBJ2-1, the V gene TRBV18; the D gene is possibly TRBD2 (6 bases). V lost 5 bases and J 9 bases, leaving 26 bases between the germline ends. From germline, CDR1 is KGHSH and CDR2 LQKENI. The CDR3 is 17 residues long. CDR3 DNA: TGTGCCAGCTCATCCATCACCCGGGACTCATACAACGGTGAGCAGTTCTTC. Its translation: CASSSITRDSYNGEQFF.

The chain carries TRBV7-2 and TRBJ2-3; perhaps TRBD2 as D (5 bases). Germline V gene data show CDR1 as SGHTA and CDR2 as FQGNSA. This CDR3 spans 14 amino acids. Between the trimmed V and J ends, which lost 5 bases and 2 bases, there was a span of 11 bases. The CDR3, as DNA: TGTGCCAGCAGCCCGGACTTGCCCACAGATACGCAGTATTTT. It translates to CASSPDLPTDTQYF.

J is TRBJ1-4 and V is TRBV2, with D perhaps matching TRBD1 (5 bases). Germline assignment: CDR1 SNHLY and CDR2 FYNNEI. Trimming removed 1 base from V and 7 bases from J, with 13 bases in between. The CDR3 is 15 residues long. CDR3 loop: CASSEVGARGEKLFF. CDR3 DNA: TGTGCCAGCAGTGAAGTAGGGGCCCGGGGTGAAAAACTGTTTTTT.

As DNA, the CDR3 is TGTGCCAGCAGCCCTAGCGGGGGGTCATACGAGCAGTACTTC. Translating it yields CASSPSGGSYEQYF. The V gene is TRBV11-2, the J gene TRBJ2-7, with 11 bases lining up with TRBD2. V dropped 5 bases and J dropped 4; count of bases not matched to a gene: 4. This CDR3 is 14 amino acids long. Germline CDR1 and CDR2: SGHAT and FQNNGV.

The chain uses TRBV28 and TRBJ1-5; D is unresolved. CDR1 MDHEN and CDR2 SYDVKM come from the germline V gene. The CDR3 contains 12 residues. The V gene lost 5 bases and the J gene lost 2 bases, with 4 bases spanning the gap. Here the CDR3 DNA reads TGTGCCAGCAGTGACGGCAATCAGCCCCAGCATTTT. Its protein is CASSDGNQPQHF.